The 13 T cell receptor beta chains reported below all come from one sample, sequenced in a study of radiotherapy plus CTLA-4 blockade in lung cancer. Sequencing was performed with immunoSEQ multiplex PCR; in TCRdb, only in-frame clones are kept and a portion is missing. The table includes approximately 82,000 clones, around 83% detected once. This sample comprised peripheral blood, obtained from a patient treated with radiotherapy plus ipilimumab. Every receptor here comes from a human donor with non-small cell lung cancer that progressed on radiotherapy plus ipilimumab.

The chain joins TRBV6-5 to TRBJ2-7, with D possibly called TRBD1 or TRBD2 (7 bases each). The length of the CDR3 is 16 residues. The germline V gene has CDR1 MNHEY and CDR2 SVGAGI. V lost 2 bases, J lost 4 bases, and 18 bases lay in between. CDR3 sequence reads: CASSYQGGGKGYEQYF. CDR3 nucleotide sequence: TGTGCCAGCAGTTACCAGGGGGGAGGGAAAGGTTACGAGCAGTACTTC.

Of note for this clone: At one end, the junction sequence differs from germline, possibly due to a read error. This chain connects TRBV6-6 to TRBJ2-1; the match to TRBD2 covers 9 bases. The germline V gene encodes CDR1 MNHNY and CDR2 SVGAGI (reference sequence). The CDR3 covers 13 residues. The CDR3 sequence is CASGTSSSNEQFF. CDR3 nucleotide sequence: TGTGCCAGCGGGACTAGCTCCTCCAATGAGCAGTTCTTC.

The sample holds one count of this clone. The chain is built from TRBV9 and TRBJ2-5; D tentatively fits TRBD1 or TRBD2 (6 bases each). This CDR3 comprises 13 residues. V was trimmed by 7 bases and J by 5 bases, leaving 15 bases between them. Germline V gene lookup returns CDR1 SGDLS and CDR2 YYNGEE. The CDR3 region has the DNA TGTGCCAGCGCCCGGGGGCCCTTGGAGACCCAGTACTTC. Translation: CASARGPLETQYF.

V and J are TRBV20-1 and TRBJ2-5; D is uncertain. The CDR3 is 11 amino acids. Trimming shortened V by 1 base and J by 4 bases, and 4 bases separated the two germline ends. Germline V gives CDR1 DFQATT, CDR2 SNEGSKA (reference sequence). The CDR3 protein is CSARVAETQYF. The DNA for the CDR3 is TGCAGTGCTAGAGTTGCAGAGACCCAGTACTTC.

V and J are TRBV10-1 and TRBJ2-7, with D hard to call. Germline CDR1 reads WNHNN; CDR2 reads SYGVQD (reference sequence). This CDR3 region has 15 residues. V was trimmed by 9 bases and J by 1 base, leaving 19 bases between them. The CDR3 sequence: CARRQKGRESYEQYF. As DNA, the CDR3 is TGCGCCAGACGACAAAAGGGAAGGGAATCCTACGAGCAGTACTTC.

The sample holds one count of this clone. The rearrangement uses TRBV14 and TRBJ2-5; TRBD2 aligns across 12 bases. The CDR3 covers 15 residues. CDR1 and CDR2 from the germline V gene are SGHDN and FVKESK. V shed 4 bases and J 5 bases; nucleotides not matched to a gene: 5. The CDR3 bases are TGTGCCAGCAGCCTCGGACTAGCGGGAAGGGAGACCCAGTACTTC. Protein product: CASSLGLAGRETQYF.

DNA of the CDR3: TGTGCCAGCTCACCCGCGACAGGGGGCCTCTACGAGCAGTACTTC. Translated: CASSPATGGLYEQYF. The chain couples TRBV18 to TRBJ2-7, with TRBD1 identical over 10 bases. J was trimmed by 3 bases and V by 3 bases; bases with no gene match: 5. This CDR3 has 15 amino acids. Germline values: CDR1 KGHSH, CDR2 LQKENI.

This clone was counted once. The chain combines TRBV7-9 with TRBJ1-2; 8 bases line up with TRBD1. V lost 6 bases, J lost 7 bases, and 7 bases stayed unmatched. The germline CDR1 and CDR2 sequences are SEHNR and FQNEAQ (reference sequence). This CDR3 is 13 amino acids long. This chain's CDR3 is CASSSRGQGGYTF. The CDR3 DNA reads as TGTGCCAGCAGTTCCAGGGGGCAGGGTGGCTACACCTTC. The variable domain in full, with the rest retrieved from reference TRBV7-9 and TRBJ1-2, is DTGVSQNPRHKITKRGQNVTFRCDPISEHNRLYWYRQTLGQGPEFLTYFQNEAQLEKSRLLSDRFSAERPKGSFSTLEIQRTEQGDSAMYLCASSSRGQGGYTFGSGTRLTVV.

The chain employs TRBV27 and TRBJ2-3; TRBD2 matches at 10 bases. Germline V lookup: CDR1 MNHEY, CDR2 SMNVEV (reference sequence). This CDR3 has 20 residues. V dropped 6 bases and J dropped 6; count of bases not matched to a gene: 24. Written as DNA, the CDR3 is TGTGCCAGCAGCCAACACTCTCGGGCCCAAGCGGGGGGGTCGTCTGATACGCAGTATTTT. It is translated as CASSQHSRAQAGGSSDTQYF.

Of note for this clone: One end of the junction does not line up with germline, which may come from a read error. The chain carries TRBV7-7 and TRBJ2-7; 9 positions agree with TRBD1. The CDR3 has 16 amino acids. CDR1 is SSHAT and CDR2 is FNYEAQ in the germline V gene (reference sequence). The CDR3 here is CASSLGPGTGIYEQYF. As DNA, the CDR3 is TGTGCTAGCAGCTTAGGACCCGGGACAGGGATCTACGAGCAGTACTTC.

The V and J genes are TRBV9 and TRBJ2-3; D is undetermined. Germline lookup yields CDR1 SGDLS and CDR2 YYNGEE. Trimming stripped 4 bases from V and 2 bases from J, with 17 bases between. This CDR3 is built from 16 residues. The DNA of the CDR3 is TGTGCCAGCAGCCGACTCATCAAGCTCTTCACAGATACGCAGTATTTT. The encoded protein is CASSRLIKLFTDTQYF.

The CDR3 region is CASSLGEAYGYTF. CDR3 nucleotides: TGTGCCAGCAGCTTAGGGGAAGCCTATGGCTACACCTTC. The rearrangement joins TRBV7-2 to TRBJ1-2, with unresolved D. Trimming stripped 1 base from V and 4 bases from J, with 7 bases between. The CDR3 contains 13 residues. Germline V CDR1 and CDR2: SGHTA, FQGNSA.

This clone showed up just a few times. The chain uses TRBV18 and TRBJ2-7; TRBD1 matches at 7 bases. Unmatched junction bases numbered 5, after V lost 3 bases and J lost 0 bases. Germline lookup yields CDR1 KGHSH and CDR2 LQKENI. There are 15 residues in the CDR3. The CDR3 bases are TGTGCCAGCTCACCGGTACAGGGGAGCTCCTACGAGCAGTACTTC. Protein: CASSPVQGSSYEQYF.